This TCR beta chain was captured by sequencing in a study of prognosis after radiotherapy for stage I lung cancer. About the study: There were over five patients whose tumors were squamous cell carcinoma and 12 to 13 whose tumors were adenocarcinoma. Findings of the study overall: Patients with distant metastases had lower Shannon entropy after stereotactic body radiation therapy.

This clonotype was seen repeatedly, ten times or more. Its antigen is unknown. From genomic DNA, TCR beta CDR3 was amplified by two-round multiplex PCR. Round-one PCR had primers specific to each TRBV and TRBJ gene. Each CDR3 protein is one row after TCRdb ran MiXCR on the multiplex PCR reads. The table lists 11,000 to 15,000 distinct CDR3 sequences, around 40% of them singletons. The CDR3 consists of 12 residues. Trimming shortened V by 2 bases and J by 8 bases, and 9 bases separated the two germline ends. In germline, CDR1 is DFQATT, CDR2 SNEGSKA (reference sequence). A volume of six milliliters of peripheral blood was collected by draw at each of two time points.

The chain recombines TRBV20-1 with TRBJ1-4; D gene unclear. The clonotype comes from a donor at least 50 years old with non-small cell lung cancer. This sample comprised PBMCs, obtained before or after stereotactic body radiation therapy (not recorded which). The CDR3 bases are TGCAGTGCTAGAAGATCAGGCGAAAAACTGTTTTTT. Protein product: CSARRSGEKLFF.